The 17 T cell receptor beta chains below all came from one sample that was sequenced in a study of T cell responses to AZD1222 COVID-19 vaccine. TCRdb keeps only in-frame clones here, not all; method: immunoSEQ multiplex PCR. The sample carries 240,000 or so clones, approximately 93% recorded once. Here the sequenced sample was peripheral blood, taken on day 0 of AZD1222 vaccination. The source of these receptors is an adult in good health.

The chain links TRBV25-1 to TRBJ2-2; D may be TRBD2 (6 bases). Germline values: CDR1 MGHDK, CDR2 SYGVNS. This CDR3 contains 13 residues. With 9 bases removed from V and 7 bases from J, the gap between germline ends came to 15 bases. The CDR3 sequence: CASMGRGIGELFF. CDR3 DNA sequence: TGTGCCAGTATGGGACGGGGGATCGGGGAGCTGTTTTTT. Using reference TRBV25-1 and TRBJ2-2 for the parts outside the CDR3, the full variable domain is EADIYQTPRYLVIGTGKKITLECSQTMGHDKMYWYQQDPGMELHLIHYSYGVNSTEKGDLSSESTVSRIRTEHFPLTLESARPSHTSQYLCASMGRGIGELFFGEGSRLTVL.

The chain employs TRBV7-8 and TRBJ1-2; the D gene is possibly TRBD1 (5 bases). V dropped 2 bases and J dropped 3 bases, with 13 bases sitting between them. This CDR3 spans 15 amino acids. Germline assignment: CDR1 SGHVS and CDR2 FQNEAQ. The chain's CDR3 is CASSLQGPGHYGYTF. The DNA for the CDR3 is TGTGCCAGCAGCTTACAGGGACCAGGCCACTATGGCTACACCTTC. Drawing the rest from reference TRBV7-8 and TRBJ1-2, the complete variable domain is GAGVSQSPRYKVAKRGQDVALRCDPISGHVSLFWYQQALGQGPEFLTYFQNEAQLDKSGLPSDRFFAERPEGSVSTLKIQRTQQEDSAVYLCASSLQGPGHYGYTFGSGTRLTVV.

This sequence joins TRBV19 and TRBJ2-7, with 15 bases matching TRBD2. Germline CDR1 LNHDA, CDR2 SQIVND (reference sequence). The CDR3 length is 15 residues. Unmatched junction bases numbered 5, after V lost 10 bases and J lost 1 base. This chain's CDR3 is CATLGLAGGSYEQYF. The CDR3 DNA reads TGTGCCACCTTGGGACTAGCGGGAGGTTCCTACGAGCAGTACTTC.

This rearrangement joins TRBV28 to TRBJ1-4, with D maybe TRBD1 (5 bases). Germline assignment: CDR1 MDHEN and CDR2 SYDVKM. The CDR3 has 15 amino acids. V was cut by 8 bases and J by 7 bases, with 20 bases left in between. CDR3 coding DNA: TGTGCCAGCTCAAATCCCCGGCAGGGTGGTGAAAAACTGTTTTTT. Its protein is CASSNPRQGGEKLFF.

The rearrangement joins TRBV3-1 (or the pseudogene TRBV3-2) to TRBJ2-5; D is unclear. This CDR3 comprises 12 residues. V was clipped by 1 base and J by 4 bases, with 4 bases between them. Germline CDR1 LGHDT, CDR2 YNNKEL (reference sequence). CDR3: CASSQVLETQYF. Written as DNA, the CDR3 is TGTGCCAGCAGCCAAGTTTTAGAGACCCAGTACTTC.

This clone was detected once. The CDR3 DNA follows: TGTGCCAGCAGTCGGGGCTTAGACAGTAGAGTAAGGCGCAATCAGCCCCAGCATTTT. It is translated as CASSRGLDSRVRRNQPQHF. The chain is built from TRBV2 and TRBJ1-5, with a tentative D call TRBD1 (5 bases). V was shortened by 5 bases and J by 2 bases, with 25 bases between the two germline ends. CDR3 size: 19 residues. CDR1 and CDR2 from the germline V gene are SNHLY and FYNNEI.

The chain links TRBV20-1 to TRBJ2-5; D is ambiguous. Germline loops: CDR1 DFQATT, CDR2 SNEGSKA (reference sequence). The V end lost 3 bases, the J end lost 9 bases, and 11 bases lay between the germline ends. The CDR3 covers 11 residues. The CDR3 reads CSARRLQAQYF. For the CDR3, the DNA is TGCAGTGCTAGGCGACTCCAGGCCCAGTACTTC.

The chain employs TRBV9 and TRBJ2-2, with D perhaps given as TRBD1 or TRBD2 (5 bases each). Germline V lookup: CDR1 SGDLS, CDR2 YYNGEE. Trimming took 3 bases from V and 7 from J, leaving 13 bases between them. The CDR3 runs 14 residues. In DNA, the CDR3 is TGTGCCAGCAGCGGGGGGAGATTCATCGGGGAGCTGTTTTTT. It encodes CASSGGRFIGELFF.

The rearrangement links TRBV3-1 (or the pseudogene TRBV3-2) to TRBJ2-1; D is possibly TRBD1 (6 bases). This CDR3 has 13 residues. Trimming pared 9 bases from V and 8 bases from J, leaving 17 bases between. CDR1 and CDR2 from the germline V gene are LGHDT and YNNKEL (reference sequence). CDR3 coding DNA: TGTGCCAGTCGGGACACCCGACGCCATGAGCAGTTCTTC. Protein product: CASRDTRRHEQFF.

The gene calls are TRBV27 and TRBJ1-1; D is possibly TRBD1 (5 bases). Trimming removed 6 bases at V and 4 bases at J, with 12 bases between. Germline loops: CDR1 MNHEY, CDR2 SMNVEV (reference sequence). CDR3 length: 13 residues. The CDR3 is CASSPRGITEAFF. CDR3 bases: TGTGCCAGCAGCCCCCGGGGGATCACTGAAGCTTTCTTT.

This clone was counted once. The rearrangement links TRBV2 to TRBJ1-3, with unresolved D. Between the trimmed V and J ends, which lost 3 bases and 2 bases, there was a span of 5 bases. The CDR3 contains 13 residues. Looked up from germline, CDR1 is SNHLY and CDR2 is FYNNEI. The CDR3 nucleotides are TGTGCCAGCAGTGAGGAGACTGGAAACACCATATATTTT. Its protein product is CASSEETGNTIYF.

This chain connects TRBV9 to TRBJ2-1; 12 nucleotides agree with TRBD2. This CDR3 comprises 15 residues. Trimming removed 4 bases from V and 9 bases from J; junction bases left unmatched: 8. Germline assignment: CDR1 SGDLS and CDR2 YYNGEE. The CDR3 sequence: CASSLLAGGHGEQFF. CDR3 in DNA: TGTGCCAGCAGCTTACTAGCGGGGGGCCACGGTGAGCAGTTCTTC.

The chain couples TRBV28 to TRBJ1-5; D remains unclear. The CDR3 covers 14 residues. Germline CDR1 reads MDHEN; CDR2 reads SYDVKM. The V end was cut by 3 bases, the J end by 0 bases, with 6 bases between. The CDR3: CASSLQHSNQPQHF. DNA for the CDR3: TGTGCCAGCAGTTTGCAGCATAGCAATCAGCCCCAGCATTTT.

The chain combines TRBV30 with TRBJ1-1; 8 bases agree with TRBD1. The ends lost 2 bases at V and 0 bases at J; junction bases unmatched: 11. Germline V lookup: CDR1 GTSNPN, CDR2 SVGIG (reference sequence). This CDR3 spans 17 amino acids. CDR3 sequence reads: CAWSPRQGPRLNTEAFF. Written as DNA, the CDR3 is TGTGCCTGGAGTCCCCGACAGGGGCCGCGTTTGAACACTGAAGCTTTCTTT.

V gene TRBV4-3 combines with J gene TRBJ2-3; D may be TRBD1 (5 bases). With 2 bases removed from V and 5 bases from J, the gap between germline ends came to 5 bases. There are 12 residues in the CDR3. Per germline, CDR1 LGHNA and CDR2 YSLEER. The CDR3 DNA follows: TGCGCCAGCAGCCAAAGGGGAGATACGCAGTATTTT. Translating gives CASSQRGDTQYF.

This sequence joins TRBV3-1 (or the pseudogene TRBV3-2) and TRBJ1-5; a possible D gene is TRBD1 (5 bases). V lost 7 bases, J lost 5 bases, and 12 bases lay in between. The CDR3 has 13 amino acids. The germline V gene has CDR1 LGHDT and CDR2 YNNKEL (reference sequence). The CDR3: CASKGPGDQPQHF. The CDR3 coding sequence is TGTGCCAGCAAAGGACCGGGGGATCAGCCCCAGCATTTT.

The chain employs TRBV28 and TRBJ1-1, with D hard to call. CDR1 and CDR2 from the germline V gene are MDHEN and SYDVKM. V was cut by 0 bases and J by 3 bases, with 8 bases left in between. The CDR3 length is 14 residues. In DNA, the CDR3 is TGTGCCAGCAGTTTATGGGGCAGGTACACTGAAGCTTTCTTT. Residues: CASSLWGRYTEAFF.